This T cell receptor beta chain comes out of a study of OX40 agonist ivuxolimab in advanced cancers. The CDR3 has 16 amino acids. V shed 5 bases and J 8 bases; nucleotides not matched to a gene: 14. Germline CDR1 SGHTA, CDR2 FQGNSA. The assay was immunoSEQ multiplex PCR, and TCRdb's table has in-frame clones only and misses some. Among tens of thousands of clones listed, about four fifths were seen once. Specimen: CD4+ or CD8+ T cells sorted from blood, collected in a trial of the OX40 agonist ivuxolimab. This receptor was taken from an adult with an advanced solid tumor such as melanoma, head and neck, liver or kidney cancer. V usage is TRBV7-2 and J usage is TRBJ2-1; 8 nucleotides align to TRBD1. The chain's CDR3 is CASSRKTGAVLYEQFF. CDR3 nucleotide sequence: TGTGCCAGCAGCAGGAAGACAGGGGCAGTTTTGTATGAGCAGTTCTTC.